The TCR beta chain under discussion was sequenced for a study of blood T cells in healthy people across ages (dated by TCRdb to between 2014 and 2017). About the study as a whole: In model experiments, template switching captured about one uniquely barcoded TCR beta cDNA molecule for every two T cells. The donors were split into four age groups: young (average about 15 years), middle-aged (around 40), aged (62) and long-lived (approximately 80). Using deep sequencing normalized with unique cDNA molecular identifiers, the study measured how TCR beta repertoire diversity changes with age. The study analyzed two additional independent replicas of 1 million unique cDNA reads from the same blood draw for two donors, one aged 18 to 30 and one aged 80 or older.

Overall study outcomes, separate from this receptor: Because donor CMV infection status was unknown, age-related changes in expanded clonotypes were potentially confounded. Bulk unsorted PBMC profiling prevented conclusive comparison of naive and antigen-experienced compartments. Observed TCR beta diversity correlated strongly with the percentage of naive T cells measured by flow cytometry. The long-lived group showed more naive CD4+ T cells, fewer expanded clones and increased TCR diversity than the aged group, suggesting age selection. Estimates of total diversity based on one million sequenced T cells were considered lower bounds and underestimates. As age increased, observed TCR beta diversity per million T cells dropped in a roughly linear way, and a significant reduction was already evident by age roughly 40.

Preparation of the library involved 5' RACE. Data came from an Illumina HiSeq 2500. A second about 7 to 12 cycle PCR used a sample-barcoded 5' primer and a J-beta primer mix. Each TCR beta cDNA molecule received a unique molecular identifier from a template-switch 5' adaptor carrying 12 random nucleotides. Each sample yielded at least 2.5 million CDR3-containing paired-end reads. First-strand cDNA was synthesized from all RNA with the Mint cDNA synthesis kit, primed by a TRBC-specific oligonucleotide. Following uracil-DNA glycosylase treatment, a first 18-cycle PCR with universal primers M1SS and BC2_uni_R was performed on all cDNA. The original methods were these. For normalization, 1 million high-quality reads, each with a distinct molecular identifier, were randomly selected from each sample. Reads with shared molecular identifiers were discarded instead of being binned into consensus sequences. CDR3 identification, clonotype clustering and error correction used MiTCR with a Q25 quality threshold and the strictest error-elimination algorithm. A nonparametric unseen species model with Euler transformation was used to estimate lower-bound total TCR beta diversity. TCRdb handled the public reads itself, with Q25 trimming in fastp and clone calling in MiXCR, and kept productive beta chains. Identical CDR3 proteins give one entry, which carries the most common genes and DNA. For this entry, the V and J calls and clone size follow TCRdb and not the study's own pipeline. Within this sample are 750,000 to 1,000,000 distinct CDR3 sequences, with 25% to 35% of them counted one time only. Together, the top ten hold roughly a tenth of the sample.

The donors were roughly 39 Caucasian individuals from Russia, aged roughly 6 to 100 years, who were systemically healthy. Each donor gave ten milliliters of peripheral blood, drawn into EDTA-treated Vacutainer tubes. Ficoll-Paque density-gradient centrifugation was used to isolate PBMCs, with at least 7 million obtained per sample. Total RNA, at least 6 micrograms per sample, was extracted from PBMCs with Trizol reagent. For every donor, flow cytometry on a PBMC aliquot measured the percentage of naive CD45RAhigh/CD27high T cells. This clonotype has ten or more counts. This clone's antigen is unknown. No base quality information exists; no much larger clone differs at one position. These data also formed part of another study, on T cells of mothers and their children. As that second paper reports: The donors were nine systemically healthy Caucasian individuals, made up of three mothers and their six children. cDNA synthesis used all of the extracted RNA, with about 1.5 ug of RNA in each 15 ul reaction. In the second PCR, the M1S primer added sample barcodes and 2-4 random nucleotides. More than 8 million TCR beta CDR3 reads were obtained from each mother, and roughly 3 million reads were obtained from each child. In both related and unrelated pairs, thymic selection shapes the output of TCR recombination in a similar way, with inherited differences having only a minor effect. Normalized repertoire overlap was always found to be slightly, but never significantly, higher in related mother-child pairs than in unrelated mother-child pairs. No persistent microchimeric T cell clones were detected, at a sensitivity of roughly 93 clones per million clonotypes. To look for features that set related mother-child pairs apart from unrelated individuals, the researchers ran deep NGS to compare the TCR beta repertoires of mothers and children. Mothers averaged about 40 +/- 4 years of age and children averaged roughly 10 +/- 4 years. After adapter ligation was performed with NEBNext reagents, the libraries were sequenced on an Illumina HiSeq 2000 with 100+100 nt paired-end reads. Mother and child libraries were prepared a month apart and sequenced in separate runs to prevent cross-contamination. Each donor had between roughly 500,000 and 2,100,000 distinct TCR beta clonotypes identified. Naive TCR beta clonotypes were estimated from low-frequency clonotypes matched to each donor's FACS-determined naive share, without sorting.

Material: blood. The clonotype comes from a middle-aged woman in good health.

The nucleotide sequence is TGCGCCAGCAGCCCCTTCAGCGGGGGGCTCTACGAGCAGTACTTC. This yields the protein CASSPFSGGLYEQYF. The chain links TRBV4-1 with TRBJ2-7, with 9 bases in between that match TRBD2. Reading from cysteine to phenylalanine, the CDR3 counts 15 amino acids. Solely the CDR3 DNA is kept, with 45 bases framed from the first base. Unmatched junction bases come to 7, with V trimmed by 4 bases and J by 3 bases. For CDR1 and CDR2, the germline V gene lists MGHRA and YSYEKL.